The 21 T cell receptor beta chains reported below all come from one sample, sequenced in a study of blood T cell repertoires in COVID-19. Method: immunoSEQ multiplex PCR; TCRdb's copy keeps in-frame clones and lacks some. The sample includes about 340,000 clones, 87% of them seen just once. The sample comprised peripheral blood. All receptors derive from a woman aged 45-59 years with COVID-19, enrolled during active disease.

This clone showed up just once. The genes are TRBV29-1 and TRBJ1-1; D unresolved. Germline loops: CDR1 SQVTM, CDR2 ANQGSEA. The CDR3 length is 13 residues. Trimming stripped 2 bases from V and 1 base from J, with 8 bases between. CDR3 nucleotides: TGCAGCGTTGAATCAACACCGAACACTGAAGCTTTCTTT. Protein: CSVESTPNTEAFF.

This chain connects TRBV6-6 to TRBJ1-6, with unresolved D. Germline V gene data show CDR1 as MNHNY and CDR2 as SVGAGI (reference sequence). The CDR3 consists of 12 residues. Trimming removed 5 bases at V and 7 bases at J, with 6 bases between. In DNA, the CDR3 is TGTGCCAGCAGTCCCGGGAATTCACCCCTCCACTTT. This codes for CASSPGNSPLHF.

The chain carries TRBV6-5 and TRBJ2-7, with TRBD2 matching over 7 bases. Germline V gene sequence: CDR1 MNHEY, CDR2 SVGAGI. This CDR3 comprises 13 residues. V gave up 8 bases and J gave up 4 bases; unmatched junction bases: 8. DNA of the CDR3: TGTGCCAGCGGTCGGGGGGTGTCTTACGAGCAGTACTTC. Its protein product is CASGRGVSYEQYF.

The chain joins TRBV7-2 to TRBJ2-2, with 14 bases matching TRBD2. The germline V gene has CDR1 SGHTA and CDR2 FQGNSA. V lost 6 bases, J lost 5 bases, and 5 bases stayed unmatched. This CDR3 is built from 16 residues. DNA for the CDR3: TGTGCCAGCAGTGGGACTAGCGGGAGCAGGACCGGGGAGCTGTTTTTT. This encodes CASSGTSGSRTGELFF.

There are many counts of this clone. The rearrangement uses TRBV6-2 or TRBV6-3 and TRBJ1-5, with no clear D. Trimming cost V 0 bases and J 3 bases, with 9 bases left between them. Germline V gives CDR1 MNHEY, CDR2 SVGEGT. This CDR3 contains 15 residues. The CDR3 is CASSYSARHNQPQHF. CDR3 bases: TGTGCCAGCAGTTACTCGGCCAGGCACAATCAGCCCCAGCATTTT.

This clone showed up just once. CDR3 bases: TGTGCCAGCAGCTTAGGGCTAGCGGGAAGTAACGAGCAGTACTTC. Its translation is CASSLGLAGSNEQYF. This sequence joins TRBV11-3 and TRBJ2-7; 9 bases are a match to TRBD2. J gave up 5 bases and V 1 base, and 6 bases lay outside the gene matches. The germline V gene encodes CDR1 SGHNT and CDR2 YENEEA. This CDR3 contains 15 residues.

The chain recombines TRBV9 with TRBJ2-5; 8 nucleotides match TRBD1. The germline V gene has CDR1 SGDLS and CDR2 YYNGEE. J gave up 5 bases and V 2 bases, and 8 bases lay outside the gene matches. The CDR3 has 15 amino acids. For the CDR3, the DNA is TGTGCCAGCAGCGTGGGGACAGGCGGGTGGGAGACCCAGTACTTC. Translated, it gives CASSVGTGGWETQYF.

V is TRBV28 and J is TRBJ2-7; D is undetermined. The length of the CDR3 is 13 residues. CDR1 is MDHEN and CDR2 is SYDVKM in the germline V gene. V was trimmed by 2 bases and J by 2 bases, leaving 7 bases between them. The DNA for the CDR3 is TGTGCCAGCAGTTTACCCGCTACCTACGAGCAGTACTTC. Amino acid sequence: CASSLPATYEQYF.

The CDR3 region has the DNA TGTGCCAGCAGCCAAGATGGTACCCAGGCCGAGCAGTTCTTC. Protein sequence: CASSQDGTQAEQFF. The chain combines TRBV4-2 with TRBJ2-1; no firm D call. Trimming shortened V by 0 bases and J by 10 bases, and 13 bases separated the two germline ends. The CDR3 is 14 residues long. Per the germline V gene, CDR1 is LGHNA and CDR2 is YNFKEQ.

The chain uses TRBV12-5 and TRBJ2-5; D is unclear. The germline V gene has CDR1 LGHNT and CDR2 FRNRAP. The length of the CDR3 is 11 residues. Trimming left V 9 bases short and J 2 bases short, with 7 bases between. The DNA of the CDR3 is TGTGCTAGCGTAACTCAAGAGACCCAGTACTTC. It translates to CASVTQETQYF.

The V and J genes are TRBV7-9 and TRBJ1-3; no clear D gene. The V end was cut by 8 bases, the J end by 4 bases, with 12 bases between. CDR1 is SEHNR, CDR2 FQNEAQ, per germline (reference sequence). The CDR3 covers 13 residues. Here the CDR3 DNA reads TGTGCCAGCTACCCTAGTGCGGGAAACACCATATATTTT. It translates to CASYPSAGNTIYF.

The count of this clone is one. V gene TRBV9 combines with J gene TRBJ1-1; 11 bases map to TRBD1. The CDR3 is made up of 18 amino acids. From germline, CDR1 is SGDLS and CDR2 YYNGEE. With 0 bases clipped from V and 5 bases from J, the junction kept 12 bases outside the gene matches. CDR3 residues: CASSVVSGTGGLGTEAFF. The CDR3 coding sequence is TGTGCCAGCAGCGTAGTCTCGGGGACAGGGGGATTGGGAACTGAAGCTTTCTTT.

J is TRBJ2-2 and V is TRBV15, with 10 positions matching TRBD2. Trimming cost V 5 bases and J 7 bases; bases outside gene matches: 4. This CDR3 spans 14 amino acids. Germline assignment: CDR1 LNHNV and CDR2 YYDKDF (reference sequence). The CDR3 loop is CATSLAGAGGELFF. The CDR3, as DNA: TGTGCCACCAGCCTAGCGGGAGCGGGCGGGGAGCTGTTTTTT.

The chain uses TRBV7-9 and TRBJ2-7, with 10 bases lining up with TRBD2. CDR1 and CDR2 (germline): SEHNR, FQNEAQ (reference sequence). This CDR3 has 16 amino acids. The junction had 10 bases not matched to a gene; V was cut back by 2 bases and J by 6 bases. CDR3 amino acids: CASSLRPSGSAVEQYF. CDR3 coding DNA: TGTGCCAGCAGCTTACGCCCTAGCGGGAGTGCGGTCGAGCAGTACTTC.

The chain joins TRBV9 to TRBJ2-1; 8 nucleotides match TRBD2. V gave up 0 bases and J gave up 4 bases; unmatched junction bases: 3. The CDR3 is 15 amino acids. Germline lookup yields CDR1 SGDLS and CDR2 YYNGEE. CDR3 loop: CASSVETSAYNEQFF. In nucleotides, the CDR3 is TGTGCCAGCAGCGTAGAGACTAGCGCTTACAATGAGCAGTTCTTC.

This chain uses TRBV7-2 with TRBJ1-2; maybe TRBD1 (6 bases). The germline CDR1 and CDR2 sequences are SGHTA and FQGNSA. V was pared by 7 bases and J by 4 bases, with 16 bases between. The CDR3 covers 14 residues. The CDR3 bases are TGTGCCAGCAACCCGACAGGTCCCAGCTATGGCTACACCTTC. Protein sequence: CASNPTGPSYGYTF.

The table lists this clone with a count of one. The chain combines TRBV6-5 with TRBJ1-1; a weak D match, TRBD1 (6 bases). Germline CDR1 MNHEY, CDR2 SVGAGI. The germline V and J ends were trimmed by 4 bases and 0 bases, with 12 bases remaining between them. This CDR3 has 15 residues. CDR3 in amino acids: CASSSTGLMNTEAFF. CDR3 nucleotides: TGTGCCAGCAGTTCTACAGGGTTAATGAACACTGAAGCTTTCTTT.

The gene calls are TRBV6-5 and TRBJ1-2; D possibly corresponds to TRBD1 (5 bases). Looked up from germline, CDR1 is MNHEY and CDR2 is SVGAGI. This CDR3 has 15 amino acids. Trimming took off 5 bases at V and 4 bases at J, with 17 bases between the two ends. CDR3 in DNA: TGTGCCAGCAGTAAACAGGTTACCACTACCTATGGCTACACCTTC. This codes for CASSKQVTTTYGYTF.

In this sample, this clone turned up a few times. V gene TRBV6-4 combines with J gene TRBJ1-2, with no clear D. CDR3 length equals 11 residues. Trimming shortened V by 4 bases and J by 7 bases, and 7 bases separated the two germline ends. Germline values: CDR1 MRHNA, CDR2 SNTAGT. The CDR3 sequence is CASSVLLGYTF. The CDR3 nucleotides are TGTGCCAGCAGTGTCCTACTTGGCTACACCTTC.

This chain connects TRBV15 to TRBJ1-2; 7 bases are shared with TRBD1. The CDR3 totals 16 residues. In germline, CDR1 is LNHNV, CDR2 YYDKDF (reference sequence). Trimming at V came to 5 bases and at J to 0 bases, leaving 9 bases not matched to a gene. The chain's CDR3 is CATSPTGQGANYGYTF. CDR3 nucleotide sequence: TGTGCCACCAGCCCAACCGGGCAGGGGGCTAACTATGGCTACACCTTC. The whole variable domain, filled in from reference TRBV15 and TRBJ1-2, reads DAMVIQNPRYQVTQFGKPVTLSCSQTLNHNVMYWYQQKSSQAPKLLFHYYDKDFNNEADTPDNFQSRRPNTSFCFLDIRSPGLGDTAMYLCATSPTGQGANYGYTFGSGTRLTVV.

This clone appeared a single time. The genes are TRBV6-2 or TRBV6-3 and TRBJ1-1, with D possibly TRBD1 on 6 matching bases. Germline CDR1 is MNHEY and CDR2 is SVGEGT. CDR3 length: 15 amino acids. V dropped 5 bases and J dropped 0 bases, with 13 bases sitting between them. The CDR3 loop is CASSRGGGMNTEAFF. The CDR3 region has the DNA TGTGCCAGCAGTAGGGGGGGTGGCATGAACACTGAAGCTTTCTTT.